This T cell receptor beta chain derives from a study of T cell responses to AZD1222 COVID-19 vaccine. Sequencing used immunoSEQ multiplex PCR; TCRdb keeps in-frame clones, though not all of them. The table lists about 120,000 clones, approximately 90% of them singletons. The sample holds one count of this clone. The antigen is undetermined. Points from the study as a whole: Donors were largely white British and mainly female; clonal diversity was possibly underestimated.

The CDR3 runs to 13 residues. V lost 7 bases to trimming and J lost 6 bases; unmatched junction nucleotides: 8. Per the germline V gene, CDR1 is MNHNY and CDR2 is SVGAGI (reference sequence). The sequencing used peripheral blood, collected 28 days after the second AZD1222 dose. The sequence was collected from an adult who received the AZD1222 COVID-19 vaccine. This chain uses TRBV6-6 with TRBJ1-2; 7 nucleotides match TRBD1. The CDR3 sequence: CASTVTGVDGYTF. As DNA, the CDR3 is TGTGCCAGCACCGTCACAGGGGTCGATGGCTACACCTTC.